The 20 T cell receptor beta chains given below trace back to one sample, sequenced in a study of blood T cell repertoires in COVID-19. Assay: immunoSEQ multiplex PCR; the TCRdb copy retains only in-frame clones and omits some. This table holds 200,000 to 300,000 clones, nearly 90% found once. Sequenced input: peripheral blood. These receptors originate from a woman in her twenties or thirties with acute or convalescent COVID-19.

V is TRBV29-1 and J is TRBJ1-4; 10 nucleotides match TRBD1. Trimming took 6 bases from V and 2 from J; bases not matched to a gene: 3. Germline CDR1 and CDR2: SQVTM and ANQGSEA. The CDR3 loop spans 14 amino acids. The CDR3 protein is CSVADRGTNEKLFF. The CDR3 coding sequence is TGCAGCGTGGCGGACAGGGGGACTAATGAAAAACTGTTTTTT.

J is TRBJ2-6 and V is TRBV2, with 7 bases lining up with TRBD1. V gave up 11 bases and J gave up 1 base; unmatched junction bases: 11. The germline gives CDR1 SNHLY, CDR2 FYNNEI. CDR3 length: 16 amino acids. CDR3 DNA: TGTGCCGGAGGCAGGGGGATTTTATCTGGGGCCAACGTCCTGACTTTC. The encoded protein is CAGGRGILSGANVLTF.

The CDR3 sequence: CASSTGRPPQYF. CDR3 DNA: TGCGCCAGCAGCACAGGCCGGCCCCCGCAGTACTTC. The rearrangement uses TRBV5-1 and TRBJ2-4, with D maybe TRBD1 (5 bases). CDR3 length: 12 residues. Germline V gene data show CDR1 as SGHRS and CDR2 as YFSETQ. V lost 4 bases and J lost 13, with 15 bases in between.

This clone was counted once. The chain carries TRBV30 and TRBJ1-5; possible D gene TRBD1, 5 bases. Germline V gene data show CDR1 as GTSNPN and CDR2 as SVGIG (reference sequence). The CDR3 is 13 amino acids. Trimming removed 2 bases from V and 7 bases from J, with 12 bases in between. Written as DNA, the CDR3 is TGTGCCTGGAGTACCCGGCGGGGGCAGCCCCAGCATTTT. It specifies CAWSTRRGQPQHF.

The CDR3 coding sequence is TGTGCCAGCAGCGGGTCTACAGGGGGAAATTCACCCCTCCACTTT. This encodes CASSGSTGGNSPLHF. The chain couples TRBV9 to TRBJ1-6, with TRBD1 identical over 8 bases. Germline CDR1 SGDLS, CDR2 YYNGEE. This CDR3 region has 15 residues. The ends lost 3 bases at V and 7 bases at J; junction bases unmatched: 6. The entire variable domain, with the rest obtained from reference TRBV9 and TRBJ1-6, is as follows: DSGVTQTPKHLITATGQRVTLRCSPRSGDLSVYWYQQSLDQGLQFLIQYYNGEERAKGNILERFSAQQFPDLHSELNLSSLELGDSALYFCASSGSTGGNSPLHFGNGTRLTVT.

This chain uses TRBV5-1 with TRBJ1-1; 7 bases fit TRBD1. V lost 2 bases to trimming and J lost 5 bases; unmatched junction nucleotides: 9. Germline V gene lookup returns CDR1 SGHRS and CDR2 YFSETQ. This CDR3 region has 15 residues. The CDR3 coding sequence is TGCGCCAGCAGCTTTTCAGGGGGAGGATTGACTGAAGCTTTCTTT. It specifies CASSFSGGGLTEAFF.

The CDR3 nucleotides are TGCGCCAGCAGTGAGTCGGAGGTGGGAGTATCCTACAATGAGCAGTTCTTC. This gives the protein CASSESEVGVSYNEQFF. V and J are TRBV10-1 and TRBJ2-1, with a possible D match to TRBD2 (5 bases). V was shortened by 0 bases and J by 1 base, with 13 bases between the two germline ends. This CDR3 contains 17 residues. Germline-derived CDR1 and CDR2 are WNHNN and SYGVQD (reference sequence).

The chain employs TRBV29-1 and TRBJ2-2, with D perhaps matching TRBD1 (5 bases). The CDR3 contains 15 residues. Trimming took off 4 bases at V and 0 bases at J, with 12 bases between the two ends. Germline assignment: CDR1 SQVTM and CDR2 ANQGSEA. The DNA of the CDR3 is TGCAGCGTTGGAATTCTAGGGGCGAACACCGGGGAGCTGTTTTTT. Its protein product is CSVGILGANTGELFF.

The J gene is TRBJ1-1, the V gene TRBV5-1; TRBD1 matches at 9 bases. CDR1 is SGHRS and CDR2 is YFSETQ in the germline V gene. CDR3 length equals 17 residues. J was trimmed by 3 bases and V by 0 bases; bases with no gene match: 9. The CDR3 sequence: CASSLGGQGEWDTEAFF. CDR3 sequence (DNA): TGCGCCAGCAGCTTGGGGGGACAGGGAGAGTGGGACACTGAAGCTTTCTTT.

The genes are TRBV11-3 and TRBJ2-2, with 12 positions matching TRBD2. V gave up 5 bases and J gave up 0 bases; unmatched junction bases: 7. CDR1 SGHNT and CDR2 YENEEA come from the germline V gene. The CDR3 spans 18 residues. In DNA form, the CDR3 reads TGTGCCAGCAGCCCAGGTGGACTAGCGGGACCGAACACCGGGGAGCTGTTTTTT. It yields the protein CASSPGGLAGPNTGELFF. Full variable domain (missing parts from reference TRBV11-3 and TRBJ2-2): EAGVVQSPRYKIIEKKQPVAFWCNPISGHNTLYWYLQNLGQGPELLIRYENEEAVDDSQLPKDRFSAERLKGVDSTLKIQPAELGDSAVYLCASSPGGLAGPNTGELFFGEGSRLTVL.

This clone was counted only a few times. The rearrangement uses TRBV6-6 and TRBJ2-3; 15 positions agree with TRBD2. The trim removed 5 bases at V and 4 bases at J, leaving 10 bases unmatched. CDR3 size: 18 residues. Germline-derived CDR1 and CDR2 are MNHNY and SVGAGI (reference sequence). The CDR3 sequence is CASSRTSGRAGTPDTQYF. Here the CDR3 DNA reads TGTGCCAGCAGTCGGACTAGCGGGAGGGCCGGTACTCCAGATACGCAGTATTTT.

The chain combines TRBV11-3 with TRBJ2-5; 12 positions match TRBD2. The CDR3 is 15 amino acids. V trimming: 8 bases; J trimming: 4 bases; junction bases outside the gene matches: 8. CDR1 and CDR2 (germline): SGHNT, YENEEA. For the CDR3, the DNA is TGTGCCAGCGCCCTAGCGGGAGGGGTAAGAGAGACCCAGTACTTC. It yields the protein CASALAGGVRETQYF.

Notes on this clone: The sample holds other DNA sequences that translate to the same CDR3. J is TRBJ2-7 and V is TRBV27; no reliable D call. CDR1 and CDR2 from the germline V gene are MNHEY and SMNVEV (reference sequence). V was trimmed by 5 bases and J by 4 bases, leaving 6 bases between them. This CDR3 comprises 11 residues. CDR3 bases: TGTGCCAGCAGTCCCGGGTACGAGCAGTACTTC. Translation gives CASSPGYEQYF.

A single count supports this clone. CDR3: CASRQGGSQETQYF. Written as DNA, the CDR3 is TGTGCCAGCAGACAGGGCGGGAGCCAAGAGACCCAGTACTTC. The chain recombines TRBV7-2 with TRBJ2-5; TRBD2 is a possible D gene (7 bases). CDR1 is SGHTA and CDR2 is FQGNSA in the germline V gene. The CDR3 consists of 14 residues. Deletions cut 6 bases from V and 1 base from J, with 12 bases between.

This sequence joins TRBV7-8 and TRBJ2-7; a weak D match, TRBD1 (6 bases). Germline V gene lookup returns CDR1 SGHVS and CDR2 FQNEAQ. The CDR3 covers 15 residues. Between the trimmed V and J ends, which lost 0 bases and 1 base, there was a span of 10 bases. This CDR3 reads CASSLAEQGSYEQYF. CDR3 DNA sequence: TGTGCCAGCAGCTTAGCAGAACAGGGTTCCTACGAGCAGTACTTC.

The V call is TRBV30, the J call TRBJ2-5, with 7 bases identical to TRBD1. Looked up from germline, CDR1 is GTSNPN and CDR2 is SVGIG (reference sequence). V was pared by 3 bases and J by 1 base, with 8 bases of the junction left unmatched. The CDR3 covers 15 residues. The CDR3 is CAWSTLTGVQETQYF. The CDR3 DNA follows: TGTGCCTGGAGCACCCTTACAGGGGTCCAAGAGACCCAGTACTTC.

The chain employs TRBV18 and TRBJ2-1, with D unresolved. In germline, CDR1 is KGHSH, CDR2 LQKENI. The V end lost 0 bases, the J end lost 5 bases, and 17 bases lay between the germline ends. The CDR3 spans 17 residues. The CDR3 DNA sequence: TGTGCCAGCTCACCACCGACCAAGGATAAGCGACACAATGAGCAGTTCTTC. Protein product: CASSPPTKDKRHNEQFF.

The genes are TRBV5-4 and TRBJ2-7, with 8 bases matching TRBD1. CDR3 length: 15 amino acids. V lost 4 bases and J lost 3; bases outside the gene matches: 9. CDR1 and CDR2 from the germline V gene are SGHNT and YYREEE (reference sequence). The CDR3 spells CASSAATGDLYEQYF. The CDR3 nucleotides read TGTGCCAGCAGCGCCGCGACAGGGGACCTCTACGAGCAGTACTTC.

As concerns this clone: A junction end diverges from the germline sequence, so it may reflect a read error. V gene TRBV2 combines with J gene TRBJ1-1; D is perhaps TRBD1 (6 bases). There are 14 residues in the CDR3. Germline V gene data show CDR1 as SNHLY and CDR2 as FYNNEI. Here the CDR3 DNA reads TGTGCCAGCAGTCTTACAGGGACCTTGTCTGAGGCTTTCTTT. This translates into CASSLTGTLSEAFF.

J is TRBJ2-1 and V is TRBV13; 9 positions agree with TRBD1. Germline V gives CDR1 PRHDT, CDR2 FYEKMQ (reference sequence). This CDR3 has 15 amino acids. V trimming: 5 bases; J trimming: 10 bases; junction bases outside the gene matches: 12. The chain's CDR3 is CASSNRQGERTEQFF. The CDR3 nucleotides are TGTGCCAGCAGCAACAGACAGGGGGAAAGAACCGAGCAGTTCTTC.